This T cell receptor (beta chain) was documented in a study of glioma-infiltrating T cells after dendritic cell vaccination. As for the study in general: Patients received autologous tumor lysate-pulsed dendritic cell vaccination between about 2002 and 2013.

Time point described: after dendritic cell vaccination, including at tumor progression/relapse. As concerns this clone: As yet, its antigen is unknown.

General study findings and limits: No direct clonality-survival link was found; a diverse polyclonal response may matter.

Libraries were prepared by immunoSEQ multiplex PCR; TCRdb keeps only in-frame clonotypes and omits some of them. The repertoire holds over 75,000 clones, with 75% to 90% as singletons. The V segment lost 4 bases and the J segment 5 bases; nucleotides outside the gene matches: 7. The CDR3 totals 14 residues. Germline lookup yields CDR1 SGHNT and CDR2 YYREEE (reference sequence). The sample here was blood, taken after dendritic cell vaccination. The source of this sequence is a human donor with glioblastoma. V and J are TRBV5-4 and TRBJ1-1; 8 nucleotides align to TRBD1. CDR3 sequence reads: CASSPRTGRTEAFF. For the CDR3, the DNA is TGTGCCAGCAGCCCCCGGACAGGGAGGACTGAAGCTTTCTTT.